A selection of T cell receptor beta chains follows, all from one sample in a study of Ad26.COV2.S vaccination and SARS-CoV-2 variants. Profiling relied on immunoSEQ multiplex PCR, and the TCRdb table lists in-frame clones only, not all of them. The repertoire holds about 480,000 clones, around 90% seen once, with more than 10% in the top ten. The starting material was peripheral blood, obtained in a trial of Ad26.COV2.S vaccine versus placebo. These TCRs come from a person aged 18-65 years who received the Ad26.COV2.S COVID-19 vaccine or a placebo. Both conserved end residues are part of each CDR3. D genes are given only for firm matches. Some rows have no size entry. The others give once, few or many, or a class for an expanded clone.

v_call: TRBV5-1
j_call: TRBJ2-7
d_call: TRBD2
clone_size: .
cdr3_aa: CASSRTSGSHEQYF
cdr3_nt: TGCGCCAGCAGCCGAACTAGCGGGAGTCACGAGCAGTACTTC

v_call: TRBV5-6
j_call: TRBJ1-4
d_call: .
clone_size: .
cdr3_aa: CASRSSGTVVEKLFF
cdr3_nt: TGTGCCAGCAGGTCCTCTGGGACGGTCGTCGAAAAACTGTTTTTT

v_call: TRBV7-9
j_call: TRBJ1-5
d_call: .
clone_size: .
cdr3_aa: CASSLDFERQHF
cdr3_nt: TGTGCCAGCAGCTTAGATTTTGAAAGGCAGCATTTT

v_call: TRBV11-1
j_call: TRBJ2-7
d_call: TRBD1
clone_size: .
cdr3_aa: CASSLGQGHVYF
cdr3_nt: TGTGCCAGCAGCCTCGGACAGGGGCATGTGTACTTC

v_call: TRBV6-2/TRBV6-3
j_call: TRBJ2-7
d_call: TRBD1
clone_size: once
cdr3_aa: CASTPLGQGAYEQYF
cdr3_nt: TGTGCCAGCACCCCACTCGGACAGGGGGCCTACGAGCAGTACTTC

v_call: TRBV28
j_call: TRBJ2-3
d_call: .
clone_size: .
cdr3_aa: CASSLGDTQYF
cdr3_nt: TGTGCCAGCAGTTTGGGGGATACGCAGTATTTT

v_call: TRBV7-2
j_call: TRBJ1-4
d_call: .
clone_size: once
cdr3_aa: CASSHGRGAPTNEKLFF
cdr3_nt: TGTGCCAGCAGCCACGGCCGGGGAGCTCCAACTAATGAAAAACTGTTTTTT

v_call: TRBV6-6
j_call: TRBJ1-6
d_call: TRBD1
clone_size: .
cdr3_aa: CATHPSQGARNSPLHF
cdr3_nt: TGTGCCACCCACCCATCCCAGGGGGCGAGAAATTCACCCCTCCACTTT

v_call: TRBV29-1
j_call: TRBJ1-1
d_call: TRBD1
clone_size: .
cdr3_aa: CSVESPKQGTTEAFF
cdr3_nt: TGCAGCGTTGAGTCCCCCAAACAGGGGACTACTGAAGCTTTCTTT

v_call: TRBV29-1
j_call: TRBJ1-5
d_call: .
clone_size: .
cdr3_aa: CSVAGRNNQPQHF
cdr3_nt: TGCAGCGTTGCGGGGAGGAACAATCAGCCCCAGCATTTT

v_call: TRBV19
j_call: TRBJ1-5
d_call: TRBD1
clone_size: few
cdr3_aa: CASSITGGRQPQHF
cdr3_nt: TGTGCCAGTAGTATTACAGGGGGCAGGCAGCCCCAGCATTTT

v_call: TRBV19
j_call: TRBJ2-1
d_call: TRBD1
clone_size: .
cdr3_aa: CASFPTPGQGSYNEQFF
cdr3_nt: TGTGCCAGTTTCCCAACGCCGGGACAGGGATCCTACAATGAGCAGTTCTTC

v_call: TRBV11-1
j_call: TRBJ1-3
d_call: .
clone_size: .
cdr3_aa: CASSTRDASSGNTIYF
cdr3_nt: TGTGCCAGCAGCACCCGGGACGCCAGCTCTGGAAACACCATATATTTT

v_call: TRBV7-3
j_call: TRBJ2-1
d_call: .
clone_size: .
cdr3_aa: CASSPRGWNEQFF
cdr3_nt: TGTGCCAGCAGCCCAAGGGGATGGAATGAGCAGTTCTTC

v_call: TRBV7-9
j_call: TRBJ1-1
d_call: .
clone_size: .
cdr3_aa: CASSLVSTEAFF
cdr3_nt: TGTGCCAGCAGCTTGGTGAGCACTGAAGCTTTCTTT

v_call: TRBV28
j_call: TRBJ1-1
d_call: .
clone_size: .
cdr3_aa: CASRDLIYTEAFF
cdr3_nt: TGTGCCAGCAGGGATTTGATATACACTGAAGCTTTCTTT

v_call: TRBV5-1
j_call: TRBJ2-5
d_call: .
clone_size: few
cdr3_aa: CASSLGKETQYF
cdr3_nt: TGCGCCAGCAGCTTGGGGAAAGAGACCCAGTACTTC

v_call: TRBV7-8
j_call: TRBJ2-1
d_call: TRBD1
clone_size: .
cdr3_aa: CASSLGGDSEQFF
cdr3_nt: TGTGCCAGCAGCTTAGGTGGGGACAGTGAGCAGTTCTTC

v_call: TRBV14
j_call: TRBJ2-1
d_call: .
clone_size: .
cdr3_aa: CASSQVAYNEQFF
cdr3_nt: TGTGCCAGCAGCCAAGTGGCCTACAATGAGCAGTTCTTC

v_call: TRBV7-9
j_call: TRBJ1-5
d_call: .
clone_size: .
cdr3_aa: CASSLSGVQPQHF
cdr3_nt: TGTGCCAGCAGCTTATCGGGGGTCCAGCCCCAGCATTTT

v_call: TRBV11-3
j_call: TRBJ2-2
d_call: TRBD2
clone_size: .
cdr3_aa: CASSQTSGRNTGELFF
cdr3_nt: TGTGCCAGCAGCCAGACTAGCGGGAGGAACACCGGGGAGCTGTTTTTT

v_call: TRBV27
j_call: TRBJ2-1
d_call: .
clone_size: once
cdr3_aa: CASSLSGGGFQGEQFF
cdr3_nt: TGTGCCAGCAGTTTGTCCGGGGGCGGTTTCCAAGGTGAGCAGTTCTTC

v_call: TRBV2
j_call: TRBJ1-6
d_call: TRBD1
clone_size: .
cdr3_aa: CASQDREGSPLHF
cdr3_nt: TGTGCCAGCCAGGACAGGGAGGGCTCACCCCTCCACTTT

v_call: TRBV28
j_call: TRBJ1-1
d_call: .
clone_size: .
cdr3_aa: CASSLSTGTAFF
cdr3_nt: TGTGCCAGCAGTTTATCAACCGGGACAGCTTTCTTT

v_call: TRBV19
j_call: TRBJ1-2
d_call: .
clone_size: .
cdr3_aa: CASTRLEGLVGGYTF
cdr3_nt: TGTGCCAGTACCCGGCTGGAGGGTTTGGTAGGGGGCTACACCTTC

v_call: TRBV10-3
j_call: TRBJ2-7
d_call: .
clone_size: few
cdr3_aa: CAIRDPVGEQYF
cdr3_nt: TGTGCCATCAGGGACCCGGTCGGGGAGCAGTACTTC

v_call: TRBV30
j_call: TRBJ2-7
d_call: TRBD2
clone_size: few
cdr3_aa: CAWALAGATAYEQYF
cdr3_nt: TGTGCCTGGGCACTAGCGGGAGCTACGGCCTACGAGCAGTACTTC

v_call: TRBV20-1
j_call: TRBJ1-1
d_call: .
clone_size: .
cdr3_aa: CSASRRGEKAFF
cdr3_nt: TGCAGTGCTAGTCGCAGGGGAGAAAAAGCTTTCTTT

v_call: TRBV2
j_call: TRBJ2-5
d_call: .
clone_size: .
cdr3_aa: CASSEELGSNKGTQYF
cdr3_nt: TGTGCCAGCAGTGAAGAGCTGGGGAGTAATAAAGGGACCCAGTACTTC

v_call: TRBV30
j_call: TRBJ2-5
d_call: .
clone_size: .
cdr3_aa: CAWKMRQMRETQYF
cdr3_nt: TGTGCCTGGAAGATGCGACAGATGAGGGAGACCCAGTACTTC

v_call: TRBV4-2
j_call: TRBJ2-7
d_call: .
clone_size: .
cdr3_aa: CASSQDLPPLYEQYF
cdr3_nt: TGTGCCAGCAGCCAAGATCTGCCCCCCTTGTACGAGCAGTACTTC

v_call: TRBV19
j_call: TRBJ2-2
d_call: TRBD2
clone_size: .
cdr3_aa: CASSTGLATGELFF
cdr3_nt: TGTGCCAGTAGTACGGGACTAGCGACCGGGGAGCTGTTTTTT

v_call: TRBV9
j_call: TRBJ2-1
d_call: .
clone_size: .
cdr3_aa: CASSERNEQFF
cdr3_nt: TGTGCCAGCAGCGAGAGGAATGAGCAGTTCTTC

v_call: TRBV7-2
j_call: TRBJ2-1
d_call: .
clone_size: .
cdr3_aa: CASSTWDSYNEQFF
cdr3_nt: TGTGCCAGCAGCACTTGGGACTCCTACAATGAGCAGTTCTTC

v_call: TRBV9
j_call: TRBJ1-2
d_call: .
clone_size: .
cdr3_aa: CASSVGQAGEGYTF
cdr3_nt: TGTGCCAGCAGCGTAGGGCAGGCAGGGGAAGGCTACACCTTC

v_call: TRBV15
j_call: TRBJ2-5
d_call: .
clone_size: .
cdr3_aa: CATSREPSGVETQYF
cdr3_nt: TGTGCCACCAGCAGGGAACCCTCGGGAGTTGAGACCCAGTACTTC

v_call: TRBV7-9
j_call: TRBJ1-6
d_call: .
clone_size: few
cdr3_aa: CASSLLGSPLHF
cdr3_nt: TGTGCCAGCAGCTTACTGGGTTCACCCCTCCACTTT

v_call: TRBV9
j_call: TRBJ2-5
d_call: .
clone_size: .
cdr3_aa: CASSVVTVQETQYF
cdr3_nt: TGTGCCAGCAGCGTAGTTACAGTTCAAGAGACCCAGTACTTC

v_call: TRBV29-1
j_call: TRBJ2-7
d_call: TRBD1
clone_size: .
cdr3_aa: CKRRGDRGRRYF
cdr3_nt: TGCAAGCGCCGTGGGGACAGGGGGCGTAGGTACTTC

v_call: TRBV7-6
j_call: TRBJ2-7
d_call: TRBD2
clone_size: .
cdr3_aa: CASSSGTSGRKNYEQYF
cdr3_nt: TGTGCCAGCAGCTCCGGGACTAGCGGGAGGAAAAACTACGAGCAGTACTTC

v_call: TRBV20-1
j_call: TRBJ2-1
d_call: .
clone_size: .
cdr3_aa: CSASRLESYNEQFF
cdr3_nt: TGCAGTGCTAGTAGACTAGAGTCTTACAATGAGCAGTTCTTC

v_call: TRBV7-2
j_call: TRBJ2-3
d_call: TRBD2
clone_size: once
cdr3_aa: CASSKIAGGGTDTQYF
cdr3_nt: TGTGCCAGCAGCAAAATAGCGGGAGGGGGCACAGATACGCAGTATTTT

v_call: TRBV29-1
j_call: TRBJ2-3
d_call: .
clone_size: once
cdr3_aa: CSVDFSADTQYF
cdr3_nt: TGCAGCGTTGATTTTTCTGCAGATACGCAGTATTTT

v_call: TRBV5-1
j_call: TRBJ2-7
d_call: TRBD1
clone_size: .
cdr3_aa: CASSLRQGPDEQYF
cdr3_nt: TGCGCCAGCAGCTTGCGACAGGGCCCCGACGAGCAGTACTTC

v_call: TRBV5-3
j_call: TRBJ2-7
d_call: .
clone_size: .
cdr3_aa: CARQGMAYEQYF
cdr3_nt: TGTGCCAGACAGGGAATGGCCTACGAGCAGTACTTC

v_call: TRBV28
j_call: TRBJ2-3
d_call: .
clone_size: .
cdr3_aa: CASSARTVLSTDTQYF
cdr3_nt: TGTGCCAGCAGTGCAAGGACTGTTCTTTCCACAGATACGCAGTATTTT

v_call: TRBV7-8
j_call: TRBJ2-2
d_call: .
clone_size: .
cdr3_aa: CASSLLETANTGELFF
cdr3_nt: TGTGCCAGCAGCTTATTAGAAACCGCGAACACCGGGGAGCTGTTTTTT

v_call: TRBV5-8
j_call: TRBJ2-3
d_call: .
clone_size: .
cdr3_aa: CASSSGPGTQYF
cdr3_nt: TGTGCCAGCAGCTCTGGCCCCGGTACGCAGTATTTT

v_call: TRBV4-1
j_call: TRBJ1-4
d_call: .
clone_size: .
cdr3_aa: CASSQGPNEKLFF
cdr3_nt: TGCGCCAGCAGCCAGGGGCCTAATGAAAAACTGTTTTTT

v_call: TRBV27
j_call: TRBJ1-2
d_call: .
clone_size: .
cdr3_aa: CASSLYGRDYGYTF
cdr3_nt: TGTGCCAGCAGTTTATATGGCCGAGACTATGGCTACACCTTC

v_call: TRBV5-5
j_call: TRBJ2-3
d_call: .
clone_size: .
cdr3_aa: CASLGGGARTDTQYF
cdr3_nt: TGTGCCAGCTTGGGGGGCGGGGCTCGCACAGATACGCAGTATTTT

v_call: TRBV19
j_call: TRBJ2-7
d_call: TRBD2
clone_size: .
cdr3_aa: CASSPGGTSYEQYF
cdr3_nt: TGTGCCAGTAGTCCGGGGGGGACGTCGTACGAGCAGTACTTC

v_call: TRBV9
j_call: TRBJ2-2
d_call: .
clone_size: once
cdr3_aa: CASSVSQQTGELFF
cdr3_nt: TGTGCCAGCAGCGTGTCCCAGCAAACCGGGGAGCTGTTTTTT

v_call: TRBV6-1
j_call: TRBJ1-5
d_call: .
clone_size: .
cdr3_aa: CASSDAGGNQPQHF
cdr3_nt: TGTGCCAGCAGTGATGCGGGCGGGAATCAGCCCCAGCATTTT

v_call: TRBV13
j_call: TRBJ2-5
d_call: .
clone_size: .
cdr3_aa: CASSRQTALWYKETQYF
cdr3_nt: TGTGCCAGCAGCCGACAGACAGCTCTCTGGTATAAAGAGACCCAGTACTTC

v_call: TRBV7-9
j_call: TRBJ2-5
d_call: .
clone_size: .
cdr3_aa: CASSLALGTQYF
cdr3_nt: TGTGCCAGCAGCTTAGCCCTAGGGACCCAGTACTTC

v_call: TRBV5-1
j_call: TRBJ1-4
d_call: .
clone_size: .
cdr3_aa: CASSGTGSATNEKLFF
cdr3_nt: TGCGCCAGCAGCGGTACAGGGTCTGCAACTAATGAAAAACTGTTTTTT